The sequence of this TCR beta chain was determined in a study of T-cell reconstitution after alpha-beta-depleted transplantation in children. A word on this clonotype: The antigen remains unidentified.

Overall study findings and caveats: Two months or so post-transplant, alpha-beta T cells reportedly derived from several hundred expanded graft clones. Where some patients showed high TCRbeta diversity at day 60, it came from recipient T cells and thymic progenitors that had survived.

As it was prepared, the TCRbeta library received unique molecular identifiers. TCRdb reprocessed the PCR reads with MiXCR, giving one entry per CDR3 protein. The sample lists about 58,000 distinct CDR3 sequences, around 40% occurring once. Germline lookup yields CDR1 MNHEY and CDR2 SMNVEV (reference sequence). The CDR3 length is 15 residues. Trimming cost V 6 bases and J 8 bases; bases outside gene matches: 10. The receptor was derived from a male patient between 5 and 17 years old who had a stem cell transplant for acute lymphoblastic leukemia, so the T cells may come from the graft donor. The rearrangement joins TRBV27 to TRBJ1-4, with 9 bases matching TRBD1. Sequences were derived from PBMCs, mostly from graft donor cells, sampled 360 days after TCRalphabeta/CD19-depleted stem cell transplant. The CDR3 is CASSLTGGWGEKLFF. The CDR3 DNA sequence: TGTGCCAGCAGCCTTACAGGGGGCTGGGGGGAAAAACTGTTTTTT.